This T cell receptor beta chain appears in the sequencing data of a study of T cells in Graves' hyperthyroidism and ophthalmopathy. Notes on this clonotype: Its antigen is undetermined.

TCR beta CDR3 regions were amplified from RNA. A first-round RT-PCR of the TCR CDR3 used the HTBI primer set. MiXCR, applied by TCRdb to the multiplex PCR reads, yields one record per CDR3 protein. The table has 500,000 to 750,000 distinct CDR3 sequences, 12% to 15% seen once. The V end lost 5 bases, the J end lost 6 bases, and 15 bases lay between the germline ends. From germline, CDR1 is SGHNT and CDR2 YENEEA. This CDR3 comprises 14 residues. Whole-study findings and limits: The model made its ophthalmopathy prediction, and onset followed a median approximately 6 months later.

This receptor was identified in a woman in her late teens or twenties with Graves' ophthalmopathy. The genes are TRBV11-3 and TRBJ2-3; tentative D call: TRBD2 (5 bases). The sample was blood. The CDR3 is CASSISGPRDTQYF. The CDR3 coding sequence is TGTGCCAGCAGCATAAGCGGTCCGCGGGATACGCAGTATTTT.